This entry lists 4 T cell receptor beta chains sequenced from one sample in a study of blood T cell repertoires in COVID-19. Sequenced by immunoSEQ multiplex PCR; TCRdb stores in-frame clones only, minus some. The repertoire includes 200,000 to 250,000 clones, 81% of them detected once, and around 7% sits in the top ten. The sequenced material came from peripheral blood. The origin of the receptors is a woman aged 80 or over with COVID-19, enrolled during active disease.

The chain employs TRBV5-1 and TRBJ2-7; 9 bases align to TRBD1. Germline V lookup: CDR1 SGHRS, CDR2 YFSETQ. The junction had 4 bases not matched to a gene; V was cut back by 3 bases and J by 3 bases. The CDR3 runs 14 residues. As DNA, the CDR3 is TGCGCCAGCAGCTCGACAGGGGGGGACTACGAGCAGTACTTC. Its protein product is CASSSTGGDYEQYF.

This chain uses TRBV30 with TRBJ1-2; no definite D call. The CDR3 spans 12 residues. With 5 bases removed from V and 8 bases from J, the gap between germline ends came to 15 bases. Germline CDR1 reads GTSNPN; CDR2 reads SVGIG (reference sequence). The CDR3 loop reads CAWRPTGGGYTF. Here the CDR3 DNA reads TGTGCCTGGCGCCCTACCGGAGGGGGCTACACCTTC.

The count of this clone is one. This rearrangement joins TRBV7-9 to TRBJ1-6, with D uncertain. The CDR3 is 14 residues long. Germline-derived CDR1 and CDR2 are SEHNR and FQNEAQ (reference sequence). Trimming left V 4 bases short and J 7 bases short, with 11 bases between. In DNA form, the CDR3 reads TGTGCCAGCAGCTCCGCACAGCAAAATTCACCCCTCCACTTT. This translates into CASSSAQQNSPLHF. Variable domain in full (rest from reference TRBV7-9 and TRBJ1-6): DTGVSQNPRHKITKRGQNVTFRCDPISEHNRLYWYRQTLGQGPEFLTYFQNEAQLEKSRLLSDRFSAERPKGSFSTLEIQRTEQGDSAMYLCASSSAQQNSPLHFGNGTRLTVT.

The chain recombines TRBV5-1 with TRBJ2-3, with 7 bases fitting TRBD1. CDR1 and CDR2 (germline): SGHRS, YFSETQ. This CDR3 is built from 13 residues. The ends lost 4 bases at V and 6 bases at J; junction bases unmatched: 5. CDR3 nucleotide sequence: TGCGCCAGCAGCCCCGGGACAGCCGATACGCAGTATTTT. This gives the protein CASSPGTADTQYF.